The 29 T cell receptor beta chains listed next were all sequenced from one sample in a study of OX40 agonist ivuxolimab in advanced cancers. The repertoire was sequenced with immunoSEQ multiplex PCR; TCRdb's copy has only in-frame clones and lacks some. The sample holds 60,000 or so clones, 75% to 90% seen once. The sequencing used CD4+ or CD8+ T cells sorted from blood, collected in a trial of the OX40 agonist ivuxolimab. All receptors come from an adult with an advanced solid tumor such as melanoma, head and neck, liver or kidney cancer.

The chain couples TRBV6-5 to TRBJ2-1; D gene uncertain. Germline V lookup: CDR1 MNHEY, CDR2 SVGAGI. Trimming removed 1 base from V and 6 bases from J, with 10 bases in between. The CDR3 is 14 amino acids. The CDR3 region is CASSYYQSRNEQFF. The CDR3 DNA reads TGTGCCAGCAGTTACTATCAATCACGCAATGAGCAGTTCTTC.

The chain couples TRBV28 to TRBJ2-2, with 7 bases fitting TRBD1. Germline V gene data show CDR1 as MDHEN and CDR2 as SYDVKM. There are 15 residues in the CDR3. V gave up 6 bases and J gave up 2 bases; unmatched junction bases: 6. This CDR3 is CASSLGTVNTGELFF. DNA for the CDR3: TGTGCCAGCAGCCTAGGGACAGTCAACACCGGGGAGCTGTTTTTT. Supplemented by reference TRBV28 and TRBJ2-2, the full variable domain reads DVKVTQSSRYLVKRTGEKVFLECVQDMDHENMFWYRQDPGLGLRLIYFSYDVKMKEKGDIPEGYSVSREKKERFSLILESASTNQTSMYLCASSLGTVNTGELFFGEGSRLTVL.

The chain recombines TRBV5-1 with TRBJ2-1, with 10 bases lining up with TRBD1. The junction had 6 bases not matched to a gene; V was cut back by 2 bases and J by 7 bases. Germline V gene lookup returns CDR1 SGHRS and CDR2 YFSETQ. The CDR3 runs to 15 residues. CDR3 bases: TGCGCCAGCAGCTTAGTGGGGACAGGGGTAAATGAGCAGTTCTTC. Protein: CASSLVGTGVNEQFF. Full variable domain (remainder filled in from reference TRBV5-1 and TRBJ2-1): KAGVTQTPRYLIKTRGQQVTLSCSPISGHRSVSWYQQTPGQGLQFLFEYFSETQRNKGNFPGRFSGRQFSNSRSEMNVSTLELGDSALYLCASSLVGTGVNEQFFGPGTRLTVL.

This chain uses TRBV7-3 with TRBJ2-5, with 10 nucleotides matching TRBD2. From germline, CDR1 is SGHTA and CDR2 FQGTGA. Unmatched junction bases numbered 5, after V lost 5 bases and J lost 5 bases. This CDR3 region has 14 residues. This CDR3 reads CASSPSAGGETQYF. As DNA, the CDR3 is TGTGCCAGCAGCCCCTCAGCGGGAGGGGAGACCCAGTACTTC.

V gene TRBV6-5 combines with J gene TRBJ1-2; D is unclear. V was cut by 2 bases and J by 6 bases, with 13 bases left in between. This CDR3 spans 14 amino acids. The germline gives CDR1 MNHEY, CDR2 SVGAGI. This CDR3 is CASSYNTHYDGYTF. The CDR3 coding sequence is TGTGCCAGCAGTTACAACACCCACTATGATGGCTACACCTTC.

This chain links TRBV5-1 with TRBJ2-1; 11 bases agree with TRBD1. V gave up 9 bases and J gave up 4 bases; unmatched junction bases: 6. CDR1 SGHRS and CDR2 YFSETQ come from the germline V gene. The CDR3 sequence is 14 residues long. The CDR3 DNA reads as TGCGCCACCGGACAGGGGGCGGGTTACAATGAGCAGTTCTTC. Translation: CATGQGAGYNEQFF.

This clone was detected once. The rearrangement links TRBV7-8 to TRBJ2-1; the D is unclear. The CDR3 spans 13 residues. Deletions cut 0 bases from V and 16 bases from J, with 16 bases between. In germline, CDR1 is SGHVS, CDR2 FQNEAQ. Written as DNA, the CDR3 is TGTGCCAGCAGCTTAGCGTCGGAGTCCGCCGGATTCTTC. Its translation: CASSLASESAGFF.

This chain uses TRBV4-2 with TRBJ2-1, with TRBD2 matching 9 bases. CDR1 LGHNA and CDR2 YNFKEQ come from the germline V gene. The CDR3 consists of 15 residues. The ends lost 6 bases at V and 7 bases at J; junction bases unmatched: 10. The CDR3 here is CASSQAASGINEQFF. For the CDR3, the DNA is TGTGCCAGCAGTCAGGCAGCTAGCGGGATTAATGAGCAGTTCTTC.

The chain is built from TRBV6-1 and TRBJ2-3; perhaps D is TRBD1 or TRBD2 (5 bases each). Germline V gene sequence: CDR1 MNHNS, CDR2 SASEGT. This CDR3 comprises 13 residues. The V end was cut by 4 bases, the J end by 9 bases, with 14 bases between. In DNA form, the CDR3 reads TGTGCCAGCAGTGGGGACCCCCGGGCGACGCAGTATTTT. It specifies CASSGDPRATQYF.

The sample holds a few counts of this clone. The chain uses TRBV14 and TRBJ1-1, with D unresolved. CDR3 length: 13 residues. Trimming left V 5 bases short and J 3 bases short, with 10 bases between. Germline CDR1 and CDR2: SGHDN and FVKESK. DNA for the CDR3: TGTGCCAGCAGCTCTGCGTTCGACACTGAAGCTTTCTTT. This sequence encodes CASSSAFDTEAFF.

The gene calls are TRBV5-4 and TRBJ2-3, with 10 bases lining up with TRBD2. V was clipped by 0 bases and J by 0 bases; unmatched bases: 7. Germline CDR1 and CDR2: SGHNT and YYREEE (reference sequence). The CDR3 has 18 residues. The CDR3 DNA follows: TGTGCCAGCAGCTTGGGGCTAGCGGGAGCCACTAGCACAGATACGCAGTATTTT. This gives the protein CASSLGLAGATSTDTQYF.

The chain is built from TRBV27 and TRBJ2-7; TRBD2 agrees at 7 bases. V dropped 9 bases and J dropped 2; count of bases not matched to a gene: 10. The CDR3 is made up of 14 amino acids. The germline V gene encodes CDR1 MNHEY and CDR2 SMNVEV (reference sequence). The CDR3 loop is CASRELAPTYEQYF. In nucleotides, the CDR3 is TGTGCCAGTAGGGAACTAGCGCCGACCTACGAGCAGTACTTC.

This clone has only a few counts. This rearrangement joins TRBV30 to TRBJ1-1; 10 nucleotides agree with TRBD1. V gave up 1 base and J gave up 6 bases; unmatched junction bases: 8. CDR1 and CDR2 (germline): GTSNPN, SVGIG (reference sequence). The CDR3 consists of 15 residues. The CDR3 spells CAWSGQGQGISEAFF. CDR3 coding DNA: TGTGCCTGGAGTGGACAGGGACAGGGGATTTCTGAAGCTTTCTTT.

This sequence joins TRBV6-1 and TRBJ2-2; D not resolved. V shed 2 bases and J shed 6 bases, with 16 bases lying between them. This CDR3 comprises 16 residues. CDR1 MNHNS and CDR2 SASEGT come from the germline V gene. CDR3 in amino acids: CASSESLGLAAGELFF. The CDR3 DNA reads TGTGCCAGCAGTGAATCCTTAGGTTTGGCTGCCGGGGAGCTGTTTTTT.

Only one count was recorded for this clone. The gene calls are TRBV2 and TRBJ2-5; D might be TRBD2 (5 bases). CDR1 and CDR2 from the germline V gene are SNHLY and FYNNEI. V dropped 5 bases and J dropped 5 bases, with 12 bases sitting between them. This CDR3 is built from 13 residues. CDR3 nucleotides: TGTGCCAGCAGTATGGACTGGTCGGAGACCCAGTACTTC. Its protein is CASSMDWSETQYF.

V usage is TRBV7-9 and J usage is TRBJ2-2; TRBD2 matches at 9 bases. The V gene's germline CDR1 is SEHNR and CDR2 FQNEAQ (reference sequence). This CDR3 contains 14 residues. The DNA for the CDR3 is TGTGCGTTGAGACTAGCGGAGAACACCGGGGAGCTGTTTTTT. Its translation: CALRLAENTGELFF.

This chain connects TRBV10-1 to TRBJ1-2; D ambiguous. Germline V gene data show CDR1 as WNHNN and CDR2 as SYGVQD (reference sequence). V was trimmed by 2 bases and J by 0 bases, leaving 7 bases between them. CDR3 length equals 14 residues. The CDR3 sequence is CASSEPGANYGYTF. The CDR3 DNA reads as TGCGCCAGCAGTGAGCCGGGAGCTAACTATGGCTACACCTTC.

The chain couples TRBV28 to TRBJ1-2, with TRBD1 identical over 7 bases. J was trimmed by 4 bases and V by 6 bases; bases with no gene match: 8. The CDR3 contains 14 residues. Looked up from germline, CDR1 is MDHEN and CDR2 is SYDVKM. The CDR3 DNA reads as TGTGCCAGCAGGACGACAGGGTCGGCCTATGGCTACACCTTC. The encoded protein is CASRTTGSAYGYTF.

The chain has TRBV11-3 and TRBJ1-1; no clear D. Germline CDR1 reads SGHNT; CDR2 reads YENEEA. This CDR3 is 15 amino acids long. V was pared by 4 bases and J by 4 bases, with 16 bases between. The CDR3 DNA follows: TGTGCCAGCAGCTCAGTAAGCATCGGAAGCACTGAAGCTTTCTTT. It yields the protein CASSSVSIGSTEAFF. The variable domain in full, completed from reference TRBV11-3 and TRBJ1-1, reads EAGVVQSPRYKIIEKKQPVAFWCNPISGHNTLYWYLQNLGQGPELLIRYENEEAVDDSQLPKDRFSAERLKGVDSTLKIQPAELGDSAVYLCASSSVSIGSTEAFFGQGTRLTVV.

This sequence joins TRBV11-2 and TRBJ2-7; D is uncertain. This CDR3 comprises 14 residues. Germline values: CDR1 SGHAT, CDR2 FQNNGV. The V end lost 3 bases, the J end lost 1 base, and 10 bases lay between the germline ends. CDR3 DNA sequence: TGTGCCAGCAGCTTGGGCAGGCTATCCTACGAGCAGTACTTC. This codes for CASSLGRLSYEQYF.

The CDR3 region has the DNA TGTGCCTGGAGTGACAGGAGTAATTCACCCCTCCACTTT. Encoded protein: CAWSDRSNSPLHF. V usage is TRBV30 and J usage is TRBJ1-6; possible D gene TRBD1, 5 bases. The CDR3 runs to 13 residues. Germline V gene sequence: CDR1 GTSNPN, CDR2 SVGIG (reference sequence). Between the trimmed V and J ends, which lost 1 base and 6 bases, there was a span of 7 bases.

The chain has TRBV6-5 and TRBJ2-3, with 12 positions matching TRBD1. The J segment lost 6 bases and the V segment lost 6 bases, leaving 7 bases of the junction unmatched. Germline V CDR1 and CDR2: MNHEY, SVGAGI. The CDR3 is 15 amino acids. Here the CDR3 reads CASRPGTGGPDTQYF. CDR3 coding DNA: TGTGCCAGCAGACCAGGGACAGGGGGCCCGGATACGCAGTATTTT.

The chain combines TRBV14 with TRBJ2-1; D gene uncertain. This CDR3 has 15 amino acids. Per germline, CDR1 SGHDN and CDR2 FVKESK. With 5 bases removed from V and 8 bases from J, the gap between germline ends came to 19 bases. CDR3 in amino acids: CASSNSEPPLDEQFF. The CDR3 nucleotides read TGTGCCAGCAGCAACTCCGAACCCCCCCTCGATGAGCAGTTCTTC.

The rearrangement uses TRBV7-9 and TRBJ2-7, with D uncertain. The V end lost 5 bases, the J end lost 7 bases, and 18 bases lay between the germline ends. This CDR3 region has 14 residues. Germline values: CDR1 SEHNR, CDR2 FQNEAQ (reference sequence). CDR3 in amino acids: CASSPQGFQGEQYF. CDR3 nucleotides: TGTGCCAGCAGCCCCCAAGGTTTTCAAGGGGAGCAGTACTTC.

Written as DNA, the CDR3 is TGTGCCAACCGAAAAGGGGAGGGGAACGGTGAGCAGTTCTTC. Translation gives CANRKGEGNGEQFF. The rearrangement uses TRBV11-2 and TRBJ2-1, with 7 bases matching TRBD2. This CDR3 is 14 amino acids long. Trimming cost V 10 bases and J 9 bases; bases outside gene matches: 15. The germline CDR1 and CDR2 sequences are SGHAT and FQNNGV.

The V call is TRBV9, the J call TRBJ2-5; D might be TRBD1 (6 bases). V was clipped by 2 bases and J by 4 bases, with 15 bases between them. The CDR3 has 15 residues. Germline V lookup: CDR1 SGDLS, CDR2 YYNGEE. This CDR3 is CASSVGTLNPETQYF. The CDR3 DNA follows: TGTGCCAGCAGCGTCGGGACACTAAACCCAGAGACCCAGTACTTC.

The V call is TRBV7-6, the J call TRBJ1-6; TRBD1 matches at 9 bases. Trimming cost V 5 bases and J 11 bases; bases outside gene matches: 10. The germline gives CDR1 SGHVS, CDR2 FNYEAQ. This CDR3 has 15 amino acids. This CDR3 is CASSPTTGGAAPLHF. The CDR3 region has the DNA TGTGCCAGCAGCCCTACCACAGGGGGCGCCGCACCCCTCCACTTT.

CDR3 DNA sequence: TGTGCCAGCAGCGTAGATGAGCAGTTCTTC. Protein sequence: CASSVDEQFF. The rearrangement links TRBV9 to TRBJ2-1, with unresolved D. V shed 0 bases and J shed 8 bases, with 0 bases lying between them. The CDR3 totals 10 residues. The V gene's germline CDR1 is SGDLS and CDR2 YYNGEE.

The gene calls are TRBV30 and TRBJ2-3, with 15 bases identical to TRBD2. The germline V gene encodes CDR1 GTSNPN and CDR2 SVGIG (reference sequence). The CDR3 runs 16 residues. With 1 base clipped from V and 3 bases from J, the junction kept 2 bases outside the gene matches. The CDR3 loop reads CAWSGGLAGGTDTQYF. As DNA, the CDR3 is TGTGCCTGGAGTGGGGGACTAGCGGGAGGTACAGATACGCAGTATTTT.